This T cell receptor (beta chain) was recorded in a study of patients and donors after allogeneic stem cell transplantation. This clonotype was detected ten times or more. This CDR3 spans 14 amino acids. The V end was cut by 7 bases, the J end by 5 bases, with 17 bases between. The germline gives CDR1 SNHLY, CDR2 FYNNEI. Via MiXCR, TCRdb re-called the RT-PCR reads, giving one row per CDR3 protein. The sample contains about 87,000 distinct CDR3 sequences, 4.5% to 5% of which appear only once. Sequenced sample: blood, either unsorted or a sorted T cell fraction (not recorded which). The chain has TRBV2 and TRBJ1-2; D gene ambiguous. The sequence was obtained from a human donor who was either an allogeneic HSCT recipient or a stem cell or donor lymphocyte infusion donor (not recorded which). It is not recorded whose cells these are; they may come from a transplant donor. CDR3 sequence reads: CASKGSDYLYGYTF. DNA for the CDR3: TGTGCCAGCAAAGGGTCTGATTACCTATATGGCTACACCTTC.